The 23 T cell receptor beta chains given below trace back to one sample, sequenced in a study of blood T cells in healthy people across ages. Primers used in a second PCR of about 6 to 11 cycles were a sample-barcoded 5' primer and a J-beta primer mix. MiXCR, applied by TCRdb to the 5' RACE reads, yields one record per CDR3 protein. Of hundreds of thousands of distinct CDR3 sequences in the sample, 40% to 65% are singletons; the top ten hold approximately 40%. Sample: blood. These receptors were taken from a man aged 80 or over in good health.

The V gene is TRBV2, the J gene TRBJ2-1; 7 nucleotides match TRBD2. The CDR3 sequence is 15 residues long. The J segment lost 6 bases and the V segment lost 8 bases, leaving 13 bases of the junction unmatched. In germline, CDR1 is SNHLY, CDR2 FYNNEI. The CDR3 DNA follows: TGTGCCAGCTTCTCTGGGGCTAGCGGTCGCAATGAGCAGTTCTTC. Translated, it gives CASFSGASGRNEQFF.

This clonotype was counted between two and nine times. The rearrangement uses TRBV12-5 and TRBJ2-7; possible D gene TRBD1, 6 bases. This CDR3 spans 17 amino acids. The V gene's germline CDR1 is LGHNT and CDR2 FRNRAP. The ends were cut back, 7 bases at V and 6 bases at J, with 28 bases in the middle. The CDR3 DNA follows: TGTGCTAGTGCGACCGTGTTGACGGGAACAGGGATAGGCGAGCAGTACTTC. Translated: CASATVLTGTGIGEQYF.

The genes are TRBV20-1 and TRBJ1-2; D is possibly TRBD1 (5 bases). Trimming took 3 bases from V and 4 from J, leaving 12 bases between them. This CDR3 contains 13 residues. Germline V gene data show CDR1 as DFQATT and CDR2 as SNEGSKA (reference sequence). The CDR3 sequence: CSARWGEGYGYTF. In DNA form, the CDR3 reads TGCAGTGCTAGGTGGGGGGAAGGCTATGGCTACACCTTC.

This clonotype came up a few times. J is TRBJ2-1 and V is TRBV20-1; D tentatively fits TRBD1 or TRBD2 (5 bases each). Trimming took 2 bases from V and 2 from J, leaving 13 bases between them. There are 15 residues in the CDR3. CDR1 is DFQATT and CDR2 is SNEGSKA in the germline V gene (reference sequence). CDR3 in DNA: TGCAGTGCTAGACCCCCGGGACGGACCTACAATGAGCAGTTCTTC. It codes for CSARPPGRTYNEQFF.

The sample holds one count of this clonotype. The gene calls are TRBV2 and TRBJ2-7; 9 bases fit TRBD2. Germline V gene lookup returns CDR1 SNHLY and CDR2 FYNNEI. The CDR3 covers 15 residues. The trim removed 1 base at V and 6 bases at J, leaving 7 bases unmatched. CDR3 bases: TGTGCCAGCAGTGAAGGGGCCAGCGGGAGGATCGAGCAGTACTTC. Its protein is CASSEGASGRIEQYF.

The V gene is TRBV10-3, the J gene TRBJ2-1; maybe TRBD2 (5 bases). There are 14 residues in the CDR3. The germline V and J ends were trimmed by 10 bases and 3 bases, with 16 bases remaining between them. CDR1 and CDR2 from the germline V gene are ENHRY and SYGVKD. This chain's CDR3 is CATLGAEVYNEQFF. The CDR3 DNA follows: TGTGCCACCCTCGGCGCGGAGGTCTACAATGAGCAGTTCTTC.

The chain has TRBV24-1 and TRBJ2-3, with TRBD2 matching 8 bases. The J segment lost 6 bases and the V segment lost 2 bases, leaving 12 bases of the junction unmatched. Germline values: CDR1 KGHDR, CDR2 SFDVKD. This CDR3 is 17 amino acids long. This chain's CDR3 is CATSDYSTSGIKDTQYF. CDR3 DNA: TGTGCCACCAGTGATTATTCTACTAGCGGTATTAAGGATACGCAGTATTTT.

The table lists this clonotype with a few counts. The chain combines TRBV28 with TRBJ2-2; D gene unclear. V was pared by 6 bases and J by 6 bases, with 11 bases between. The CDR3 is 13 residues long. Germline assignment: CDR1 MDHEN and CDR2 SYDVKM. The CDR3 bases are TGTGCCAGCAGCCGAATGGATCCCGGGGAGCTGTTTTTT. Protein: CASSRMDPGELFF.

The table lists this clonotype with a few counts. This chain joins TRBV29-1 and TRBJ2-1; TRBD1 matches 7 bases. The CDR3 totals 14 residues. Germline loops: CDR1 SQVTM, CDR2 ANQGSEA. V lost 7 bases and J lost 1; bases outside the gene matches: 7. The chain's CDR3 is CSGHGTASYNEQFF. For the CDR3, the DNA is TGCAGCGGCCACGGGACAGCGTCCTACAATGAGCAGTTCTTC.

The genes are TRBV20-1 and TRBJ2-1; 12 bases agree with TRBD2. The J segment lost 8 bases and the V segment lost 3 bases, leaving 8 bases of the junction unmatched. CDR1 and CDR2 from the germline V gene are DFQATT and SNEGSKA (reference sequence). The CDR3 length is 15 residues. This CDR3 is CSARPSGLAGHEQFF. CDR3 DNA: TGCAGTGCTAGGCCCTCGGGACTAGCGGGCCATGAGCAGTTCTTC.

This chain joins TRBV20-1 and TRBJ2-7, with 8 bases lining up with TRBD1. J was trimmed by 7 bases and V by 6 bases; bases with no gene match: 14. The CDR3 covers 14 residues. Germline V CDR1 and CDR2: DFQATT, SNEGSKA (reference sequence). The DNA of the CDR3 is TGCAGTGCACCGGACAGGGATTTCTACAATGAGCAGTACTTC. Its translation: CSAPDRDFYNEQYF.

The V call is TRBV29-1, the J call TRBJ2-1, with 10 bases lining up with TRBD2. The CDR3 length is 14 residues. V shed 4 bases and J 5 bases; nucleotides not matched to a gene: 5. From germline, CDR1 is SQVTM and CDR2 ANQGSEA. CDR3 bases: TGCAGCGTTGGTTTGCTAGCGGGAGACAATGAGCAGTTCTTC. It is translated as CSVGLLAGDNEQFF.

The chain uses TRBV7-2 and TRBJ1-2; possibly TRBD1 for D (6 bases). The ends were cut back, 8 bases at V and 5 bases at J, with 18 bases in the middle. The germline V gene encodes CDR1 SGHTA and CDR2 FQGNSA. This CDR3 comprises 14 residues. For the CDR3, the DNA is TGTGCCAGCCGCCAAGTGGGGACACATTATGGCTACACCTTC. Protein sequence: CASRQVGTHYGYTF. The whole variable domain, filled in from reference TRBV7-2 and TRBJ1-2, reads GAGVSQSPSNKVTEKGKDVELRCDPISGHTALYWYRQSLGQGLEFLIYFQGNSAPDKSGLPSDRFSAERTGGSVSTLTIQRTQQEDSAVYLCASRQVGTHYGYTFGSGTRLTVV.

The rearrangement joins TRBV20-1 to TRBJ1-5; 7 bases are a match to TRBD1. V was pared by 1 base and J by 3 bases, with 3 bases of the junction left unmatched. CDR1 and CDR2 from the germline V gene are DFQATT and SNEGSKA (reference sequence). The length of the CDR3 is 14 residues. The CDR3 DNA follows: TGCAGTGCTAGAGGGGACAGACACAATCAGCCCCAGCATTTT. Its translation is CSARGDRHNQPQHF.

This clonotype was counted only a few times. The junction does not match germline at one end; this may be a read error. The rearrangement uses TRBV7-6 and TRBJ2-3; weak D call: TRBD1 (7 bases). Germline V CDR1 and CDR2: SGHVS, FNYEAQ. This CDR3 has 16 amino acids. CDR3 amino acids: CASSFPPRGATHTQYF. CDR3 coding DNA: TGTGCCAGCAGCTTCCCTCCCAGGGGGGCCACACATACGCAGTATTTT.

The genes are TRBV10-3 and TRBJ1-1; D may be TRBD1 (6 bases). V was pared by 4 bases and J by 0 bases, with 18 bases between. Germline CDR1 reads ENHRY; CDR2 reads SYGVKD. The CDR3 spans 17 residues. The CDR3 loop is CAISGDRLGTMNTEAFF. In nucleotides, the CDR3 is TGTGCCATCAGTGGAGACAGGCTGGGAACCATGAACACTGAAGCTTTCTTT.

A single count supports this clonotype. The chain combines TRBV20-1 with TRBJ2-7; D is unresolved. Germline V CDR1 and CDR2: DFQATT, SNEGSKA (reference sequence). This CDR3 comprises 13 residues. V was clipped by 4 bases and J by 4 bases, with 14 bases between them. CDR3 loop: CSATSPHLYEQYF. As DNA, the CDR3 is TGCAGTGCTACCAGCCCCCACCTTTACGAGCAGTACTTC.

This clonotype was seen a few times. The chain is built from TRBV7-8 and TRBJ2-3; the match to TRBD2 covers 7 bases. CDR1 and CDR2 from the germline V gene are SGHVS and FQNEAQ. Trimming took 4 bases from V and 4 from J; bases not matched to a gene: 11. This CDR3 has 16 residues. The CDR3 sequence: CASSSSTGTKSDTQYF. CDR3 bases: TGTGCCAGCAGCTCATCAACCGGGACTAAATCAGATACGCAGTATTTT.

This clonotype was counted only a few times. The chain links TRBV15 to TRBJ2-7; D is perhaps TRBD1 (5 bases). Germline-derived CDR1 and CDR2 are LNHNV and YYDKDF (reference sequence). Trimming left V 3 bases short and J 5 bases short, with 11 bases between. The CDR3 is made up of 13 amino acids. The CDR3 DNA follows: TGTGCCACCAGCAGTAGGGGTTGGGACGAGCAGTACTTC. Its translation: CATSSRGWDEQYF.

The V and J genes are TRBV5-6 and TRBJ2-1; TRBD2 matches at 11 bases. The V and J ends lost 4 bases and 9 bases, in that order; junction bases with no gene match: 6. CDR3 length equals 14 residues. Germline CDR1 is SGHDT and CDR2 is YYEEEE. The CDR3 loop reads CASSVSGRAAEQFF. The CDR3 coding sequence is TGTGCCAGCAGCGTTAGCGGGAGGGCCGCTGAGCAGTTCTTC.

This clonotype was observed a handful of times. The J gene is TRBJ2-7, the V gene TRBV3-1, with 8 positions matching TRBD2. The CDR3 runs 15 residues. Germline V gene lookup returns CDR1 LGHDT and CDR2 YNNKEL (reference sequence). The V and J ends lost 4 bases and 4 bases, in that order; junction bases with no gene match: 9. The DNA for the CDR3 is TGTGCCAGCAGCCCCACTAGCGGTACGATTTACGAGCAGTACTTC. This translates into CASSPTSGTIYEQYF.

V gene TRBV6-6 combines with J gene TRBJ2-5; D uncertain. This CDR3 comprises 16 residues. V lost 0 bases to trimming and J lost 1 base, with 12 bases between them. Germline assignment: CDR1 MNHNY and CDR2 SVGAGI (reference sequence). The CDR3 sequence: CASSYSQALLQETQYF. The CDR3 region has the DNA TGTGCCAGCAGTTACTCCCAGGCCCTACTCCAAGAGACCCAGTACTTC.

The chain carries TRBV27 and TRBJ1-4; unclear D gene. The CDR3 runs 13 residues. The germline V and J ends were trimmed by 6 bases and 7 bases, with 12 bases remaining between them. In germline, CDR1 is MNHEY, CDR2 SMNVEV (reference sequence). CDR3 nucleotide sequence: TGTGCCAGCAGCCCCTGGGAGGGTGAAAAACTGTTTTTT. Amino acid sequence: CASSPWEGEKLFF.